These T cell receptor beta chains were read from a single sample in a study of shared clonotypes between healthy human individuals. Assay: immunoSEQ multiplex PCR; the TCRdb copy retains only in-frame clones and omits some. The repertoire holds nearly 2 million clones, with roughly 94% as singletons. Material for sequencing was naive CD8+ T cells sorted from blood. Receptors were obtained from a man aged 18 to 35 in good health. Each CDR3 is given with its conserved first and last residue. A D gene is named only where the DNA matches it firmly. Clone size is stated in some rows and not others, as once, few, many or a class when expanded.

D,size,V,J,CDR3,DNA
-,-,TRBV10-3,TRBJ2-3,CAIKEFGSPDTQYF,TGTGCCATCAAGGAGTTCGGGAGCCCAGATACGCAGTATTTT
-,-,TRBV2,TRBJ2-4,CASLQRSAKNIQYF,TGTGCCAGCCTCCAGCGATCAGCCAAAAACATTCAGTACTTC
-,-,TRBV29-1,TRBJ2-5,CSVEQGRETQYF,TGCAGCGTTGAACAGGGGAGGGAGACCCAGTACTTC
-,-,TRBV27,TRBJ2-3,CASSQDGGDTQYF,TGTGCCAGCAGTCAGGACGGTGGAGATACGCAGTATTTT
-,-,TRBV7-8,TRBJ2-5,CASSSLGVETQYF,TGTGCCAGCAGCTCCCTTGGGGTAGAGACCCAGTACTTC
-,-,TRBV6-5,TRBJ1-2,CASSYSQVYGYTF,TGTGCCAGCAGTTACTCCCAGGTCTATGGCTACACCTTC
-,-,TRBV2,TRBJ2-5,CASSELRGGQETQYF,TGTGCCAGCAGTGAATTGAGGGGGGGCCAAGAGACCCAGTACTTC
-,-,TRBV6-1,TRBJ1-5,CASRNRPPPNQPQHF,TGTGCCAGCAGGAACAGGCCGCCACCCAATCAGCCCCAGCATTTT
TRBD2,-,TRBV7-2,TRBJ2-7,CASSEAGGPYEQYF,TGTGCCAGCAGCGAAGCGGGAGGGCCCTACGAGCAGTACTTC
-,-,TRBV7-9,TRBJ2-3,CASSLETDTQYF,TGTGCCAGCAGCTTAGAGACAGATACGCAGTATTTT
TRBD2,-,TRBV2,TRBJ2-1,CASSGLADHHNEQFF,TGTGCCAGCAGCGGACTAGCGGACCACCACAATGAGCAGTTCTTC
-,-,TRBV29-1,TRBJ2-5,CSVEGAGEGETQYF,TGCAGCGTTGAAGGGGCAGGGGAGGGAGAGACCCAGTACTTC
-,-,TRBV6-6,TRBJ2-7,CASSYTSYEQYF,TGTGCCAGCAGTTACACCAGTTACGAGCAGTACTTC
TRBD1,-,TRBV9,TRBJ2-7,CASSAGQGLYEQYF,TGTGCCAGCAGCGCGGGACAGGGACTCTACGAGCAGTACTTC
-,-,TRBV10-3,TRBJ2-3,CAISPEASDTQYF,TGTGCCATCAGTCCCGAGGCTAGCGATACGCAGTATTTT
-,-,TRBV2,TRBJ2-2,CASSHTGHLANTGELFF,TGTGCCAGCAGTCACACAGGGCACTTGGCGAACACCGGGGAGCTGTTTTTT
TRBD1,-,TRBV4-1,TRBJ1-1,CASSQSPGQGTTEAFF,TGCGCCAGCAGCCAGTCGCCGGGACAGGGGACTACTGAAGCTTTCTTT
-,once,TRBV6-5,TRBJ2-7,CASSFSSSYEQYF,TGTGCCAGCAGTTTCTCTAGCTCCTACGAGCAGTACTTC
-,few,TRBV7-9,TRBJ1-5,CASSFPNQPQHF,TGTGCCAGCAGCTTCCCCAATCAGCCCCAGCATTTT
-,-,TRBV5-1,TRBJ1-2,CASSGLDGAGYGYTF,TGCGCCAGCAGCGGTCTCGATGGGGCAGGGTATGGCTACACCTTC
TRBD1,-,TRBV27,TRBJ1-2,CASSKTGDDGYTF,TGTGCCAGCAGCAAGACAGGGGACGATGGCTACACCTTC
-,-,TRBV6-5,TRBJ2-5,CASSYRAETQYF,TGTGCCAGCAGTTATAGGGCTGAGACCCAGTACTTC
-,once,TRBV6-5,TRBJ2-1,CASSYSRYNEQFF,TGTGCCAGCAGTTACTCGAGATACAATGAGCAGTTCTTC
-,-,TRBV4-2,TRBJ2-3,CASSQGGPDTQYF,TGTGCCAGCAGCCAAGGGGGGCCTGATACGCAGTATTTT
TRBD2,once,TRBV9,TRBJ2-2,CASSVGGLAPGELFF,TGTGCCAGCAGCGTAGGGGGACTAGCCCCCGGGGAGCTGTTTTTT
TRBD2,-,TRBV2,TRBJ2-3,CASSAVAGDPDTQYF,TGTGCCAGCAGTGCGGTAGCGGGAGACCCAGATACGCAGTATTTT
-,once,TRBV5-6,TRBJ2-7,CASSLSQSINEQYF,TGTGCCAGCAGCTTATCCCAGAGTATAAACGAGCAGTACTTC
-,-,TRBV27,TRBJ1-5,CASSFGGIGGMGQPQHF,TGTGCCAGCAGTTTTGGTGGGATAGGGGGTATGGGTCAGCCCCAGCATTTT
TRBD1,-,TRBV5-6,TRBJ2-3,CASSPGWDSPTDTQYF,TGTGCCAGCAGCCCGGGGTGGGACAGCCCCACAGATACGCAGTATTTT
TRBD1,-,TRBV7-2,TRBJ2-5,CASSIGTGVETQYF,TGTGCCAGCAGCATCGGGACAGGGGTAGAGACCCAGTACTTC
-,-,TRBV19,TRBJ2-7,CASSIDGGPGSYEQYF,TGTGCCAGTAGTATAGACGGGGGTCCCGGCTCCTACGAGCAGTACTTC
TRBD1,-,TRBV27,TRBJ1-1,CASSFNRGRGNTEAFF,TGTGCCAGCAGTTTTAACAGGGGTCGGGGGAACACTGAAGCTTTCTTT
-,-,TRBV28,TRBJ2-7,CASSPLVGAYEQYF,TGTGCCAGCAGTCCACTGGTGGGGGCGTACGAGCAGTACTTC
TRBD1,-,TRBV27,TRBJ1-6,CASTKTGGNSPLHF,TGTGCCAGCACCAAGACAGGGGGTAATTCACCCCTCCACTTT
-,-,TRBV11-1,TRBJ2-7,CASSVGQYEQYF,TGTGCCAGCAGCGTCGGCCAGTACGAGCAGTACTTC
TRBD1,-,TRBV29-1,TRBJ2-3,CSVEQGARGDTQYF,TGCAGCGTCGAACAGGGGGCGCGGGGTGATACGCAGTATTTT
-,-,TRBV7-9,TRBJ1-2,CASSTVRDRYGYTF,TGTGCCAGCAGCACAGTCCGGGACCGCTATGGCTACACCTTC
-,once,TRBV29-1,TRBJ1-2,CSVEDRGGRNGYTF,TGCAGCGTTGAAGATAGAGGGGGAAGGAATGGCTACACCTTC
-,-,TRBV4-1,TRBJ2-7,CASSYGAGEPYEQYF,TGCGCCAGCAGCTACGGGGCCGGGGAACCCTACGAGCAGTACTTC
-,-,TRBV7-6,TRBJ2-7,CASSLLGGEQYF,TGTGCCAGCAGCTTACTGGGTGGCGAGCAGTACTTC
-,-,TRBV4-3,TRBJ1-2,CASSQAQLDYGYTF,TGCGCCAGCAGCCAAGCCCAGCTTGACTATGGCTACACCTTC
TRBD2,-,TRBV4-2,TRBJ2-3,CASSQDPWGGGSTDTQYF,TGTGCCAGCAGCCAAGATCCGTGGGGCGGGGGGAGCACAGATACGCAGTATTTT
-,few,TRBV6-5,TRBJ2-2,CASSYSVVGYTGELFF,TGTGCCAGCAGTTATTCAGTCGTCGGATACACCGGGGAGCTGTTTTTT
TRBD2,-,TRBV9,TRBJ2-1,CASSGTETETSGSLYNEQFF,TGTGCCAGCAGCGGGACCGAGACAGAAACTAGCGGGAGTCTCTACAATGAGCAGTTCTTC
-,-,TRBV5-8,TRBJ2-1,CASSPRDWAGEQFF,TGTGCCAGCAGCCCAAGGGACTGGGCTGGTGAGCAGTTCTTC
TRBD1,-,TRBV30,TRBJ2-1,CAWSRQGFYEQFF,TGTGCCTGGAGCCGACAGGGGTTCTATGAGCAGTTCTTC
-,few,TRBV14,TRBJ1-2,CASSQDRAFYGYTF,TGTGCCAGCAGCCAAGATAGGGCGTTCTATGGCTACACCTTC
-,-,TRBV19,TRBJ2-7,CASSYALANYEQYF,TGTGCCAGTAGTTACGCCCTAGCAAATTACGAGCAGTACTTC
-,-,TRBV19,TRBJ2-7,CASSIATTSMEQYF,TGTGCCAGTAGTATAGCGACTACCTCCATGGAGCAGTACTTC
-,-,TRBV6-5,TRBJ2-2,CASSFPGELFF,TGTGCCAGCAGTTTCCCCGGGGAGCTGTTTTTT
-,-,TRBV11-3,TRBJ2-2,CASSLSTETPRAGELFF,TGTGCCAGCAGCTTAAGTACCGAGACTCCCAGGGCCGGGGAGCTGTTTTTT
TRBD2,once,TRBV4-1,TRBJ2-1,CASSHSSGRDEQFF,TGCGCCAGCAGCCATTCGAGCGGGAGGGATGAGCAGTTCTTC
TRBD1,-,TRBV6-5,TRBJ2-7,CASTPGQGYEQYF,TGTGCCAGCACTCCCGGACAGGGGTACGAGCAGTACTTC
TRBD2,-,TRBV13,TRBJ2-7,CASISWRSGSGGPTYEQYF,TGTGCCAGCATCTCGTGGCGGAGCGGTAGCGGGGGTCCAACCTACGAGCAGTACTTC
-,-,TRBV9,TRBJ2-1,CASSVGLAVYYNEQFF,TGTGCCAGCAGCGTAGGGTTAGCCGTGTACTACAATGAGCAGTTCTTC
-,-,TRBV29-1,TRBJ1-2,CSVEHPIGAYGYTF,TGCAGCGTTGAACACCCAATTGGAGCCTATGGCTACACCTTC